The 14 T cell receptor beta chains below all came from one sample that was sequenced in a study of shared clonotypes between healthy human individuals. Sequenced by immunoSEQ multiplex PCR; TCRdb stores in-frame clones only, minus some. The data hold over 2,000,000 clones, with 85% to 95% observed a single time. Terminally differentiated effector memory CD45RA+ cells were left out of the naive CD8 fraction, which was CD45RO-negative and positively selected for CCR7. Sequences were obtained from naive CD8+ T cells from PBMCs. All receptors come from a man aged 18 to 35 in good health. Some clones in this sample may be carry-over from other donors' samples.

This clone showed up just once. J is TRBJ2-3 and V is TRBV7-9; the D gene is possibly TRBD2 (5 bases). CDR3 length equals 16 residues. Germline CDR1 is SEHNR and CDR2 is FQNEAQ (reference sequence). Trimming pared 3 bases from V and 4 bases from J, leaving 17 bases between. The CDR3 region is CASSLVMVRGPDTQYF. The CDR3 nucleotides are TGTGCCAGCAGCTTGGTGATGGTCCGAGGGCCAGATACGCAGTATTTT.

This CDR3 reads CASNPGQGIEQYF. The CDR3 DNA sequence: TGTGCCAGCAACCCGGGACAGGGGATCGAGCAGTACTTC. The chain is built from TRBV28 and TRBJ2-7; the match to TRBD1 covers 10 bases. The germline CDR1 and CDR2 sequences are MDHEN and SYDVKM. This CDR3 region has 13 residues. Trimming at V came to 7 bases and at J to 6 bases, leaving 6 bases not matched to a gene.

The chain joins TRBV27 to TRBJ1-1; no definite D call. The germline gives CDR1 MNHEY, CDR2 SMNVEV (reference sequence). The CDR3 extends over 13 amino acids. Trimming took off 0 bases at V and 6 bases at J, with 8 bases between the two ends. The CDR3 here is CASSLSKSSEAFF. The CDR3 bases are TGTGCCAGCAGTTTATCGAAATCTTCTGAAGCTTTCTTT.

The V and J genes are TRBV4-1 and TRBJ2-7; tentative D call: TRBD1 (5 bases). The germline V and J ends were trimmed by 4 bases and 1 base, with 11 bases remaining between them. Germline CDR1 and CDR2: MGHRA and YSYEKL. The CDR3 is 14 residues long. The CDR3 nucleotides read TGCGCCAGCAGCCTGACAGATATATCCTACGAGCAGTACTTC. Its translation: CASSLTDISYEQYF.

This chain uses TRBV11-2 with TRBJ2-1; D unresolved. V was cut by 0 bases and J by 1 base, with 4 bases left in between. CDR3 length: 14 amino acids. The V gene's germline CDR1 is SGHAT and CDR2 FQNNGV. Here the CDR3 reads CASSLERSYNEQFF. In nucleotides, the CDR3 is TGTGCCAGCAGCTTAGAGAGATCCTACAATGAGCAGTTCTTC.

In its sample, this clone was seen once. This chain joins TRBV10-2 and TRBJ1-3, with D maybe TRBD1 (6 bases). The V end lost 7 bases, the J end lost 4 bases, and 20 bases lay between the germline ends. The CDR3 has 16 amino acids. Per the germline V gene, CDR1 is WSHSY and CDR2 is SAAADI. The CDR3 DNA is TGCGCCAGCAAGAGCACAGGGTCCTGGTCCGGAAACACCATATATTTT. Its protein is CASKSTGSWSGNTIYF.

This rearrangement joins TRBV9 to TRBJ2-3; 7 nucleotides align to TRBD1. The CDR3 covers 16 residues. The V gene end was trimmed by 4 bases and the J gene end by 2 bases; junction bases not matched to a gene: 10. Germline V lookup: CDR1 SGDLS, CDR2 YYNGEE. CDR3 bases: TGTGCCAGCAGCCCAGACTGGGACAGCCTCACAGATACGCAGTATTTT. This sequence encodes CASSPDWDSLTDTQYF. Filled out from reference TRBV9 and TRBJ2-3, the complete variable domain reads DSGVTQTPKHLITATGQRVTLRCSPRSGDLSVYWYQQSLDQGLQFLIQYYNGEERAKGNILERFSAQQFPDLHSELNLSSLELGDSALYFCASSPDWDSLTDTQYFGPGTRLTVL.

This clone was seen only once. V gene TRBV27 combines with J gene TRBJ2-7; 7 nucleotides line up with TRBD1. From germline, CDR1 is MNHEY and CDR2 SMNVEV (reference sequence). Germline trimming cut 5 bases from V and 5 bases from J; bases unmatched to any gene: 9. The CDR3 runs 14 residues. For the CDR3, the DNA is TGTGCCAGCAGTCCACAGGGGCACTGGGACGAGCAGTACTTC. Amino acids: CASSPQGHWDEQYF.

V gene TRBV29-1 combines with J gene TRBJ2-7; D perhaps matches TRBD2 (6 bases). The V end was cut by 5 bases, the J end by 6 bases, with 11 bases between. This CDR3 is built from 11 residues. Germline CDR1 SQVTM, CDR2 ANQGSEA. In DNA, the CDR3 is TGCAGCGTTCCGGTCGGGAGCGAGCAGTACTTC. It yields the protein CSVPVGSEQYF.

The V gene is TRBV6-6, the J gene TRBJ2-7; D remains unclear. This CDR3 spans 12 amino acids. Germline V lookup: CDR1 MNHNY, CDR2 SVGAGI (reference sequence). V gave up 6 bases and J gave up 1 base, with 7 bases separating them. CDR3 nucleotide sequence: TGTGCCAGCAGGGGCCAGTCCTACGAGCAGTACTTC. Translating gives CASRGQSYEQYF.

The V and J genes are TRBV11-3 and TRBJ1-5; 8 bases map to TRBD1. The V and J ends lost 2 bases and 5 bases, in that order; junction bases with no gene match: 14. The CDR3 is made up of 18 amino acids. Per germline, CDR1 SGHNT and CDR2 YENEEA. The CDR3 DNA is TGTGCCAGCAGCTTATGGGACAGGACGGTGATCCCTCATCAGCCCCAGCATTTT. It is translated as CASSLWDRTVIPHQPQHF.

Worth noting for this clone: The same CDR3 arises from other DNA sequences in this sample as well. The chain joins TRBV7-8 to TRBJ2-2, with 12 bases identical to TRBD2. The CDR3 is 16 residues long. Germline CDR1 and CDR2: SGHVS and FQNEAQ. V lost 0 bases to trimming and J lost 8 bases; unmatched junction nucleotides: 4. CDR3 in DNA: TGTGCCAGCAGCTTAGCGCTAGCGGGAGGGGCAGGGGAGCTGTTTTTT. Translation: CASSLALAGGAGELFF.

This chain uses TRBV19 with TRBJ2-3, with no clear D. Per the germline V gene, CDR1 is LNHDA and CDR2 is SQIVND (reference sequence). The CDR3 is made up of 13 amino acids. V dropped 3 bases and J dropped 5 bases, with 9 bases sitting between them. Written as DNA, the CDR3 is TGTGCCAGTAGTATGCTACCCGGAGATACGCAGTATTTT. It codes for CASSMLPGDTQYF.

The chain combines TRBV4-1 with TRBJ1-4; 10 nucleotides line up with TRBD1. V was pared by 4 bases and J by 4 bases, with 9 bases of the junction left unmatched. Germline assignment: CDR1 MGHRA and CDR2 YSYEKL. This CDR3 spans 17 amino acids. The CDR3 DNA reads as TGCGCCAGCAGCCCACGGGACAGGGGCGCTTTTAATGAAAAACTGTTTTTT. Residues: CASSPRDRGAFNEKLFF.